The T cell receptor beta chain under discussion was sequenced for a study of T-cell reconstitution after alpha-beta-depleted transplantation in children. This clonotype was counted at least ten times. Preparation of the TCRbeta library involved a method that used unique molecular identifiers. TCRdb used MiXCR to reprocess the PCR reads, holding one entry per CDR3 protein. Altogether roughly 100,000 distinct CDR3 sequences are present, roughly 7.7% being singletons, with the ten largest covering just under 7%. This specimen consisted of PBMCs from the stem cell graft donor, obtained from the stem cell graft. This TCR came from a human donor who donated a stem cell graft to a child with congenital amegakaryocytic thrombocytopenia.

The CDR3 nucleotides read TGTGCCAGCAGCTGGACTAGCATGAATGAGCAGTTCTTC. This sequence encodes CASSWTSMNEQFF. The V and J genes are TRBV11-1 and TRBJ2-1, with TRBD2 identical over 8 bases. The junction had 3 bases not matched to a gene; V was cut back by 4 bases and J by 7 bases. CDR1 is SGHAT, CDR2 FQDESV, per germline (reference sequence). CDR3 size: 13 residues.